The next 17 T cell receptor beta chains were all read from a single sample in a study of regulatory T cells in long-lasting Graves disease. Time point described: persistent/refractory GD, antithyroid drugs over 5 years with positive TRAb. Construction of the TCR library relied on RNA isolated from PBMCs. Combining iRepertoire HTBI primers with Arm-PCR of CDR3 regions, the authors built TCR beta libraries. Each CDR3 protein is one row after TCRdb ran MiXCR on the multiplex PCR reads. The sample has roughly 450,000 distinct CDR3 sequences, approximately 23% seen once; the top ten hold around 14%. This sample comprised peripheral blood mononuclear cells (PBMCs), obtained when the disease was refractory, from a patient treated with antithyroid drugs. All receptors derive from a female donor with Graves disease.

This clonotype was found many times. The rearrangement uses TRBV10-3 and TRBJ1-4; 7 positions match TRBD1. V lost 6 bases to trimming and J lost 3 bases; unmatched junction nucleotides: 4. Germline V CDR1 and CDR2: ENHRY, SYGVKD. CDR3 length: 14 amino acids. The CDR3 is CAISATGPNEKLFF. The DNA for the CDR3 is TGTGCCATCAGCGCGACAGGGCCTAATGAAAAACTGTTTTTT.

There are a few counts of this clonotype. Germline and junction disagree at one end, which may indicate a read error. The CDR3 DNA sequence: TGTGCTAGCACCATCCAGACAGACATGAACACTGAAGCTTTCTTT. Protein sequence: CASTIQTDMNTEAFF. The chain recombines TRBV7-7 with TRBJ1-1, with TRBD1 as a possible D gene (5 bases). This CDR3 has 15 amino acids. Germline CDR1 SSHAT, CDR2 FNYEAQ (reference sequence).

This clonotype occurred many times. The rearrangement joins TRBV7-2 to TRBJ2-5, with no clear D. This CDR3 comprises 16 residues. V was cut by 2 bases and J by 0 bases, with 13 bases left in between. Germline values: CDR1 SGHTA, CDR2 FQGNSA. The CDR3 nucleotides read TGTGCCAGCAGCTTAAGCCCCGACTTGTACCAAGAGACCCAGTACTTC. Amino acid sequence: CASSLSPDLYQETQYF.

The CDR3 sequence: CASSAGEAYEQYF. DNA of the CDR3: TGCGCCAGCAGCGCCGGGGAGGCCTACGAGCAGTACTTC. The genes are TRBV5-1 and TRBJ2-7; TRBD2 is a possible D gene (6 bases). The CDR3 covers 13 residues. V dropped 4 bases and J dropped 2 bases, with 10 bases sitting between them. Germline V gene sequence: CDR1 SGHRS, CDR2 YFSETQ.

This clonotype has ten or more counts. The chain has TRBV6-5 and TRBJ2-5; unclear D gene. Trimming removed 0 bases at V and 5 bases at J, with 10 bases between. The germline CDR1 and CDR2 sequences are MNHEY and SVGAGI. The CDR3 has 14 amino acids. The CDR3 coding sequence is TGTGCCAGCAGTTACTCGTTTGACGTTGAGACCCAGTACTTC. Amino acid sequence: CASSYSFDVETQYF.

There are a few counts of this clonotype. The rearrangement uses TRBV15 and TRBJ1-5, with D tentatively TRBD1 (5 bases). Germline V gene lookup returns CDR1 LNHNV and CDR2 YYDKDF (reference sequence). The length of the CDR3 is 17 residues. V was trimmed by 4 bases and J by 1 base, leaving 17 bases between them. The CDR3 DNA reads TGTGCCACCAGCACTGATCCCGGGACGGAAAGCAATCAGCCCCAGCATTTT. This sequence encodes CATSTDPGTESNQPQHF.

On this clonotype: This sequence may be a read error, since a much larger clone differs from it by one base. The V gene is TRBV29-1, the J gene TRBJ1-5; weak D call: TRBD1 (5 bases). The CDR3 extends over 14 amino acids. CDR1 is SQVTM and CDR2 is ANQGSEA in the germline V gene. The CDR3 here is CGVGGHFSNQPQHF. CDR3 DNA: TGCGGCGTAGGCGGACACTTTAGCAATCAGCCCCAGCATTTT.

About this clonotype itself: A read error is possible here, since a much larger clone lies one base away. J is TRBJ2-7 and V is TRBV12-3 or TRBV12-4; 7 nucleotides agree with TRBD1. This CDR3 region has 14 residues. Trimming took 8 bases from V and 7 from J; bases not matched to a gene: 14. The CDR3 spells CASGNPGQPLEQYF. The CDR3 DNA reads TGTGCCAGCGGTAACCCGGGACAGCCCCTAGAGCAGTACTTC.

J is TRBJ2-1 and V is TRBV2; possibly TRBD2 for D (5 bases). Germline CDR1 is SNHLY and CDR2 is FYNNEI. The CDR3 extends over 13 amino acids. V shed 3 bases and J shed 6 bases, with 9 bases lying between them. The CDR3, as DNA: TGTGCCAGCAGTGAGGCCGGGATCAATGAGCAGTTCTTC. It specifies CASSEAGINEQFF.

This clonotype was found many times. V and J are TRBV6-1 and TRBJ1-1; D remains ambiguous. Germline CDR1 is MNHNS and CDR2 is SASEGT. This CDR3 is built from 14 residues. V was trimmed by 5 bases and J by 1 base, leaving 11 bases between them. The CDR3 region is CASSLQSRNTEAFF. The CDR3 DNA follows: TGTGCCAGCAGTCTCCAGTCGAGGAACACTGAAGCTTTCTTT.

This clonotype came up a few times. CDR3 in amino acids: CASSQENSATDTYEQYF. DNA for the CDR3: TGTGCCAGCAGCCAAGAAAACTCTGCGACGGACACCTACGAGCAGTACTTC. V usage is TRBV3-2 and J usage is TRBJ2-7; TRBD1, the table's D call, lacks a check against the DNA. TRBV3-2 is a pseudogene segment. This CDR3 comprises 17 residues.

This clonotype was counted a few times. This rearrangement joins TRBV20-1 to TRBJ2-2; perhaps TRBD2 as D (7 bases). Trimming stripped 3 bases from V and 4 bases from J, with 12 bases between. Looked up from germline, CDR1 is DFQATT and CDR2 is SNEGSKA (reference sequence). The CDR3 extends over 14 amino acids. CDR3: CSASGGAFTGELFF. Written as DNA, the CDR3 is TGCAGTGCTAGTGGGGGGGCCTTCACCGGGGAGCTGTTTTTT.

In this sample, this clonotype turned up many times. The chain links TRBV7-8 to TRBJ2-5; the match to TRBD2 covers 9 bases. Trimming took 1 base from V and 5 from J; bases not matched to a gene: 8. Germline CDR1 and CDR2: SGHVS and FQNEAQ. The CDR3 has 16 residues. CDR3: CASSLGAGGGQETQYF. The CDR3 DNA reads TGTGCCAGCAGCTTAGGAGCGGGAGGAGGGCAGGAGACCCAGTACTTC.

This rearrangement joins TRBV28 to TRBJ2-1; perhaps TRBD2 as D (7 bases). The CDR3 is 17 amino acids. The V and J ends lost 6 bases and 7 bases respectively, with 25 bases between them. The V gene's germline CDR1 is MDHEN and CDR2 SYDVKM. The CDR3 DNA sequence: TGTGCCAGCAGCCACCCCCCTTCTCGGGGGGCTGAGAATGAGCAGTTCTTC. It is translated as CASSHPPSRGAENEQFF.

CDR3 protein: CASSQASGYSYEQYF. CDR3 DNA: TGTGCCAGCAGCCAAGCTAGCGGGTATTCCTACGAGCAGTACTTC. V gene TRBV4-2 combines with J gene TRBJ2-7; TRBD2 matches 8 bases. The ends lost 1 base at V and 1 base at J; junction bases unmatched: 3. CDR1 is LGHNA and CDR2 is YNFKEQ in the germline V gene. There are 15 residues in the CDR3.

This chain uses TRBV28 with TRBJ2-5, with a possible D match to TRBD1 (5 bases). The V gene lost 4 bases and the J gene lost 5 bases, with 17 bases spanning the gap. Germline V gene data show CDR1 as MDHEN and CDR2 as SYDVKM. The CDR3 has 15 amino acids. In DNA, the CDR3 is TGTGCCAGCAGTTCCTGGGGCTATGCCTGGGAGACCCAGTACTTC. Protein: CASSSWGYAWETQYF. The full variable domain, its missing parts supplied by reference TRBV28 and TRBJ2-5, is DVKVTQSSRYLVKRTGEKVFLECVQDMDHENMFWYRQDPGLGLRLIYFSYDVKMKEKGDIPEGYSVSREKKERFSLILESASTNQTSMYLCASSSWGYAWETQYFGPGTRLLVL.

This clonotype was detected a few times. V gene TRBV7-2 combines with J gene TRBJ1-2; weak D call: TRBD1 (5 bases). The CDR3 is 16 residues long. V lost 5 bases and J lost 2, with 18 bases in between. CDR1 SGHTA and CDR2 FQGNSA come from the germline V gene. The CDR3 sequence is CASSASRWPGNYGYTF. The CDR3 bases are TGTGCCAGCAGCGCCTCACGATGGCCAGGGAACTATGGCTACACCTTC. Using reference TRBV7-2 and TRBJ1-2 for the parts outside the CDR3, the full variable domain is GAGVSQSPSNKVTEKGKDVELRCDPISGHTALYWYRQSLGQGLEFLIYFQGNSAPDKSGLPSDRFSAERTGGSVSTLTIQRTQQEDSAVYLCASSASRWPGNYGYTFGSGTRLTVV.